The rows below give T cell receptor beta chains drawn from one sample of a study of blood T cell repertoires in COVID-19. The assay was immunoSEQ multiplex PCR, and TCRdb's table has in-frame clones only and misses some. The sample has 90,000 to 100,000 clones, around 80% seen once. The sequenced material came from peripheral blood. The receptors derive from a man in his 60s with acute or convalescent COVID-19. Both conserved end residues are part of each CDR3. The order of the fields is D gene, clone size, V gene, J gene, CDR3 protein, CDR3 DNA. The D gene is left open where the match is weak. The size field is filled for only some rows; it gives once, few, many or a size class.

>.|.|TRBV5-5|TRBJ1-1
CASSLTTVDTEAFF
TGTGCCAGCAGCCTTACGACAGTTGACACTGAAGCTTTCTTT
>TRBD2|.|TRBV19|TRBJ2-3
CASNTEKIAGGSRTQYF
TGTGCCAGTAATACCGAAAAGATAGCGGGGGGCTCGAGGACGCAGTATTTT
>.|.|TRBV4-1|TRBJ2-5
CASSQAGQRVKETQYF
TGCGCCAGCAGCCAGGCCGGACAGAGAGTAAAAGAGACCCAGTACTTC
>TRBD2|.|TRBV5-8|TRBJ2-3
CASRPGGAVDTQYF
TGTGCCAGCAGGCCCGGGGGGGCAGTGGATACGCAGTATTTT
>.|once|TRBV28|TRBJ2-1
CASSFSQYNEQFF
TGTGCCAGCAGTTTCTCCCAGTACAATGAGCAGTTCTTC
>.|.|TRBV4-1|TRBJ2-1
CASSNWIPGVYNEQFF
TGCGCCAGCAGTAATTGGATCCCGGGGGTCTACAATGAGCAGTTCTTC
>.|.|TRBV5-1|TRBJ2-3
CASRLGPSAADTQYF
TGCGCCAGCAGATTGGGTCCGTCGGCGGCTGATACGCAGTATTTT
>TRBD1|.|TRBV5-4|TRBJ2-1
CASSLGGTAYNEQFF
TGTGCCAGCAGCTTGGGAGGGACAGCTTACAATGAGCAGTTCTTC
>TRBD2|.|TRBV5-4|TRBJ2-3
CASSLWRGATDTQYF
TGTGCCAGCAGCTTGTGGCGGGGGGCCACAGATACGCAGTATTTT
>.|once|TRBV9|TRBJ1-6
CASSATPANSPLHF
TGTGCCAGCAGCGCCACACCCGCAAATTCACCCCTCCACTTT
>TRBD2|.|TRBV7-8|TRBJ2-5
CASSFKRLAGVETQYF
TGTGCCAGCAGCTTTAAGAGACTAGCGGGGGTTGAGACCCAGTACTTC
>TRBD1|.|TRBV7-8|TRBJ1-6
CASHKDRGSPLHF
TGTGCCAGCCACAAAGACAGGGGGTCACCCCTCCACTTT
>TRBD1|.|TRBV20-1|TRBJ1-2
CSASTGQGTGGYTF
TGCAGTGCTAGTACCGGACAGGGTACGGGCGGCTACACCTTC
>TRBD2|.|TRBV10-1|TRBJ2-3
CASSEEGAGVLCTQYF
TGCGCCAGCAGTGAGGAAGGAGCGGGGGTCCTTTGTACGCAGTATTTT
>.|.|TRBV14|TRBJ2-5
CASSDSWGLRAQETQYF
TGTGCCAGCAGCGATTCTTGGGGGCTTAGGGCCCAAGAGACCCAGTACTTC
>.|.|TRBV6-5|TRBJ2-7
CASSYSIEYEQYF
TGTGCCAGCAGTTACTCGATAGAGTACGAGCAGTACTTC
>.|.|TRBV14|TRBJ1-5
CASSLGRLRLNNQPQHF
TGTGCCAGCAGTCTCGGCCGTCTTAGACTTAACAATCAGCCCCAGCATTTT
>.|.|TRBV16|TRBJ2-5
CASSPRQETQYF
TGTGCCAGCAGCCCCCGCCAAGAGACCCAGTACTTC
>TRBD1|.|TRBV19|TRBJ1-2
CASSRAGGNYGYTF
TGTGCCAGTAGTCGGGCAGGGGGCAACTATGGCTACACCTTC
>.|.|TRBV7-9|TRBJ1-5
CATSGGGNQPQHF
TGTGCCACTAGTGGAGGAGGCAATCAGCCCCAGCATTTT
>.|once|TRBV4-1|TRBJ2-5
CASSQGVGGALETQYF
TGCGCCAGCAGCCAAGGGGTTGGGGGGGCCCTAGAGACCCAGTACTTC
>.|few|TRBV11-2|TRBJ1-4
CASSPRATNEKLFF
TGTGCCAGCAGCCCTCGCGCAACTAATGAAAAACTGTTTTTT
>.|.|TRBV28|TRBJ2-3
CASSVRDFTDTQYF
TGTGCCAGCAGTGTCCGGGACTTCACAGATACGCAGTATTTT
>.|.|TRBV7-2|TRBJ1-1
CASSTSPNTEAFF
TGTGCCAGCAGTACTTCACCGAACACTGAAGCTTTCTTT
>TRBD1|.|TRBV19|TRBJ2-7
CASSGRRQGFDEQYF
TGTGCCAGTAGTGGTCGACGACAGGGGTTCGACGAGCAGTACTTC
>TRBD1|.|TRBV7-9|TRBJ1-2
CASSEGQKYGYTF
TGTGCCAGCAGCGAGGGACAGAAGTATGGCTACACCTTC
>TRBD2|.|TRBV6-5|TRBJ2-1
CASSLDGLAGKQFF
TGTGCCAGCAGTCTGGATGGACTAGCGGGGAAGCAGTTCTTC
>.|.|TRBV5-5|TRBJ1-1
CASSLESRTEAFF
TGTGCCAGCAGCTTGGAGAGTCGGACTGAAGCTTTCTTT
>TRBD1|few|TRBV7-8|TRBJ2-5
CASSSPRDSQETQYF
TGTGCCAGCAGCTCGCCCCGGGACAGCCAAGAGACCCAGTACTTC
>.|.|TRBV5-1|TRBJ2-5
CASSLDRVGETQYF
TGCGCCAGCAGCTTGGACAGGGTAGGAGAGACCCAGTACTTC
>.|.|TRBV11-2|TRBJ2-3
CASSLSGTNTDTQYF
TGTGCCAGCAGCTTATCAGGCACGAACACAGATACGCAGTATTTT
>.|.|TRBV19|TRBJ1-1
CASSIARTNTEAFF
TGTGCCAGTAGTATTGCGCGCACCAACACTGAAGCTTTCTTT
>TRBD2|.|TRBV2|TRBJ2-2
CASSVRPVAGGAGELFF
TGTGCCAGCAGTGTGCGCCCGGTAGCGGGGGGGGCCGGGGAGCTGTTTTTT
>.|.|TRBV28|TRBJ2-2
CASISGEAGELFF
TGTGCCAGCATCTCAGGGGAAGCCGGGGAGCTGTTTTTT
>.|.|TRBV6-6|TRBJ1-5
CASSYSQRGNQPQHF
TGTGCCAGCAGTTACTCGCAAAGGGGTAATCAGCCCCAGCATTTT
>.|.|TRBV6-2/TRBV6-3|TRBJ1-1
CASSYGSFRVAPAFF
TGTGCCAGCAGTTACGGATCCTTCAGGGTCGCGCCGGCTTTCTTT
>.|.|TRBV18|TRBJ2-1
CASSPGSGNNEQFF
TGTGCCAGCTCACCGGGCTCCGGGAACAATGAGCAGTTCTTC
>TRBD1|.|TRBV6-5|TRBJ2-2
CASRETGAGTGELFF
TGTGCCAGCAGAGAGACAGGGGCGGGCACCGGGGAGCTGTTTTTT
>.|.|TRBV19|TRBJ1-5
CASSLRDQPQHF
TGTGCCAGTAGTCTCCGCGATCAGCCCCAGCATTTT
>.|once|TRBV21-1|TRBJ2-1
CASSKYYLQGCSYNEQFF
TGTGCCAGCAGCAAGTACTACTTACAGGGATGCTCCTACAATGAGCAGTTCTTC
>TRBD2|.|TRBV28|TRBJ2-7
CASPPRGGQNEQYF
TGTGCCAGCCCGCCCCGGGGGGGCCAGAACGAGCAGTACTTC
>.|.|TRBV28|TRBJ1-6
CASRLGGSSYNSPLHF
TGTGCCAGCAGGCTCGGAGGGAGCTCCTATAATTCACCCCTCCACTTT
>.|.|TRBV6-5|TRBJ1-3
CASSPMGAGNTIYF
TGTGCCAGCAGCCCCATGGGAGCTGGAAACACCATATATTTT
>TRBD1|.|TRBV9|TRBJ2-5
CASSVGQGSPQETQYF
TGTGCCAGCAGCGTAGGACAGGGCAGTCCCCAAGAGACCCAGTACTTC
>.|.|TRBV19|TRBJ1-6
CASSRRGSYNSPLHF
TGTGCCAGTAGCCGCCGGGGGTCCTATAATTCACCCCTCCACTTT
>TRBD2|.|TRBV7-8|TRBJ2-1
CASTNPVLAGGNTYNEQFF
TGTGCCAGCACCAATCCAGTTCTTGCGGGGGGTAACACCTACAATGAGCAGTTCTTC
>.|.|TRBV14|TRBJ1-2
CASSPGYRYGYTF
TGTGCCAGCAGCCCCGGGTACCGCTATGGCTACACCTTC
>.|.|TRBV2|TRBJ1-3
CASSEASRYSGNTIYF
TGTGCCAGCAGTGAAGCCAGCAGGTACTCTGGAAACACCATATATTTT
>.|.|TRBV2|TRBJ1-5
CASSAGTINRGNQPQHF
TGTGCCAGCAGCGCCGGGACAATTAACCGGGGCAATCAGCCCCAGCATTTT
>TRBD1|.|TRBV5-8|TRBJ1-2
CASSLPDRGGYGYTF
TGTGCCAGCAGCCTGCCCGACAGGGGTGGCTATGGCTACACCTTC
>TRBD2|.|TRBV5-1|TRBJ2-5
CASSLGSAGVQETQYF
TGCGCCAGCAGCTTGGGGTCCGCGGGGGTCCAAGAGACCCAGTACTTC
>TRBD1|.|TRBV11-1|TRBJ2-1
CASSLLWEQGANEQFF
TGTGCCAGCAGCTTACTTTGGGAACAGGGGGCTAATGAGCAGTTCTTC
>TRBD2|.|TRBV19|TRBJ2-1
CASSMNGGADEQFF
TGTGCCAGTAGTATGAACGGGGGGGCCGATGAGCAGTTCTTC
>TRBD1|.|TRBV9|TRBJ1-2
CASSESGGLYTF
TGTGCCAGCAGCGAATCAGGGGGACTTTACACCTTC
>.|.|TRBV6-5|TRBJ1-2
CASSQGLTFYGYTF
TGTGCCAGCAGTCAGGGCCTAACCTTCTATGGCTACACCTTC